This TCR beta chain originates from a study of T cell responses to AZD1222 COVID-19 vaccine. Germline-derived CDR1 and CDR2 are SNHLY and FYNNEI. The CDR3 is 15 residues long. Trimming shortened V by 0 bases and J by 1 base, and 7 bases separated the two germline ends. Sequencing was performed with immunoSEQ multiplex PCR; in TCRdb, only in-frame clones are kept and a portion is missing. Of more than 100,000 clones detected, about 90% appear once; the ten largest clones hold around a tenth. The rearrangement links TRBV2 to TRBJ1-5; D unclear. The source was peripheral blood, collected on day 0 of AZD1222 vaccination. The origin of this receptor is an adult in good health. The CDR3 DNA is TGTGCCAGCAGTGAAGCGCGAGGGAGCAATCAGCCCCAGCATTTT. It translates to CASSEARGSNQPQHF.